A single sample is the source of the 7 T cell receptor beta chains below, sequenced in a study of radiation and T cells in renal cell carcinoma. Profiling relied on immunoSEQ multiplex PCR, and the TCRdb table lists in-frame clones only, not all of them. The sample holds over 35,000 clones, around four fifths seen once. Noted time point: blood 4 weeks post-SBRT, at nephrectomy. Indicated treatment: 15 Gy SBRT to primary tumor, nephrectomy 4 weeks later. The specimen comprised blood, sampled from a patient whose treatment included radiotherapy and nephrectomy. The source is a woman in her seventies with renal cell carcinoma.

This chain joins TRBV9 and TRBJ2-2; 8 nucleotides agree with TRBD2. The CDR3 totals 17 residues. Germline V lookup: CDR1 SGDLS, CDR2 YYNGEE. V gave up 2 bases and J gave up 1 base; unmatched junction bases: 7. CDR3 nucleotides: TGTGCCAGCAGCGTGCCCGAGAGCGGGGGGAACACCGGGGAGCTGTTTTTT. This codes for CASSVPESGGNTGELFF.

This chain joins TRBV5-4 and TRBJ2-2, with 9 bases fitting TRBD1. Germline V gives CDR1 SGHNT, CDR2 YYREEE (reference sequence). The CDR3 loop spans 17 amino acids. V lost 1 base, J lost 5 bases, and 9 bases stayed unmatched. CDR3 in DNA: TGTGCCAGCAGCTTGCTGACAGGGGGGTACAGTACCGGGGAGCTGTTTTTT. This translates into CASSLLTGGYSTGELFF.

The rearrangement joins TRBV7-2 to TRBJ2-7; TRBD2 aligns across 11 bases. This CDR3 contains 13 residues. The J segment lost 4 bases and the V segment lost 5 bases, leaving 1 base of the junction unmatched. CDR1 and CDR2 (germline): SGHTA, FQGNSA. The CDR3 DNA follows: TGTGCCAGCAGCACTAGCGGGGGATACGAGCAGTACTTC. It specifies CASSTSGGYEQYF.

This chain uses TRBV4-3 with TRBJ2-7, with 11 nucleotides matching TRBD2. Germline loops: CDR1 LGHNA, CDR2 YSLEER. The trim removed 0 bases at V and 3 bases at J, leaving 7 bases unmatched. The CDR3 spans 17 residues. The CDR3 is CASSQDHLAGGHYEQYF. The CDR3 DNA follows: TGCGCCAGCAGCCAAGATCACCTAGCGGGGGGCCACTACGAGCAGTACTTC.

The chain couples TRBV28 to TRBJ1-2; tentative D call: TRBD1 (6 bases). Germline V gene sequence: CDR1 MDHEN, CDR2 SYDVKM. Trimming left V 10 bases short and J 3 bases short, with 15 bases between. The length of the CDR3 is 13 residues. The CDR3 DNA sequence: TGTGCCACTCGAAACAGGGTGGACTATGGCTACACCTTC. The encoded protein is CATRNRVDYGYTF.

This chain uses TRBV5-4 with TRBJ1-2; TRBD1 matches at 11 bases. V gave up 5 bases and J gave up 7 bases; unmatched junction bases: 10. The length of the CDR3 is 15 residues. CDR1 is SGHNT and CDR2 is YYREEE in the germline V gene (reference sequence). The CDR3 sequence: CASSPEWDRGSGYTF. CDR3 in DNA: TGTGCCAGCAGTCCGGAATGGGACAGGGGGTCTGGCTACACCTTC.

V and J are TRBV5-4 and TRBJ2-7, with 9 positions matching TRBD2. From germline, CDR1 is SGHNT and CDR2 YYREEE (reference sequence). CDR3 size: 14 residues. The V gene end was trimmed by 4 bases and the J gene end by 4 bases; junction bases not matched to a gene: 6. The CDR3 DNA follows: TGTGCCAGCAGCATTAGCGGGAGCGGTTACGAGCAGTACTTC. It translates to CASSISGSGYEQYF.